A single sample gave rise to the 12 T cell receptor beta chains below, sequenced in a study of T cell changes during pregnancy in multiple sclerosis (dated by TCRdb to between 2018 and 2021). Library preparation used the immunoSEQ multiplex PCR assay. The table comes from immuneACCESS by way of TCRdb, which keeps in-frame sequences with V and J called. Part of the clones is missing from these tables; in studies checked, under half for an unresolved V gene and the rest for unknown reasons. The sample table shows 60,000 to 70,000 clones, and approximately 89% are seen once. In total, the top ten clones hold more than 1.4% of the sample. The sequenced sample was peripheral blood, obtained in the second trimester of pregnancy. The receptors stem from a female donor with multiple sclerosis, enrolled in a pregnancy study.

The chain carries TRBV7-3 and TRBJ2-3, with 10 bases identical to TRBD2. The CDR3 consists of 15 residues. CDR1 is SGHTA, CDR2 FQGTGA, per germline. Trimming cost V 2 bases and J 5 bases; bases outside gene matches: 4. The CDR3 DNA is TGTGCCAGCAGCTTATCTAGCGGGGGTGGAGATACGCAGTATTTT. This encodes CASSLSSGGGDTQYF.

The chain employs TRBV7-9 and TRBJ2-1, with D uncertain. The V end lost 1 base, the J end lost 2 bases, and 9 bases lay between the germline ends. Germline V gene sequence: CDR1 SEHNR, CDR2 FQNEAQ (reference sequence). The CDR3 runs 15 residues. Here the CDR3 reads CASSLEERPYNEQFF. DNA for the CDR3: TGTGCCAGCAGCTTAGAAGAGAGGCCCTACAATGAGCAGTTCTTC.

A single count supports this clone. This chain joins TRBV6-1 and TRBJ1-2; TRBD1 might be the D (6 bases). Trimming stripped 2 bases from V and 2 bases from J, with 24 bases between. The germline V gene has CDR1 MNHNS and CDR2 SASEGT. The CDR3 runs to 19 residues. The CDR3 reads CASSEWDKRWGQANYGYTF. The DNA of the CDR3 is TGTGCCAGCAGTGAATGGGACAAACGTTGGGGGCAAGCCAACTATGGCTACACCTTC.

The CDR3 nucleotides are TGTGCCAGCCAGAAGCGGGAACAAGAGACCCAGTACTTC. Protein: CASQKREQETQYF. The chain couples TRBV6-1 to TRBJ2-5; TRBD2 aligns across 7 bases. CDR1 and CDR2 from the germline V gene are MNHNS and SASEGT. Losses at the gene ends were 8 bases for V and 2 bases for J; bases not matched to a gene: 5. The CDR3 loop spans 13 amino acids.

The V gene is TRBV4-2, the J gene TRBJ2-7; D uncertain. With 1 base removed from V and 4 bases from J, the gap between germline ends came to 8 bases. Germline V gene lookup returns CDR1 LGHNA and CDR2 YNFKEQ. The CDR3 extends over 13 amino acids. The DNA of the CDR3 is TGTGCCAGCAGCCAAGCTATCGAATACGAGCAGTACTTC. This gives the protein CASSQAIEYEQYF.

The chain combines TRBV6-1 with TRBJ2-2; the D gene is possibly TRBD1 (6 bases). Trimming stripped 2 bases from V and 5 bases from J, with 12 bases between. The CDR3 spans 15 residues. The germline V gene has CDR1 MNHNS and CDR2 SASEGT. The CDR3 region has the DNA TGTGCCAGCAGTGAAACGGCAGGGGATACCGGGGAGCTGTTTTTT. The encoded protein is CASSETAGDTGELFF.

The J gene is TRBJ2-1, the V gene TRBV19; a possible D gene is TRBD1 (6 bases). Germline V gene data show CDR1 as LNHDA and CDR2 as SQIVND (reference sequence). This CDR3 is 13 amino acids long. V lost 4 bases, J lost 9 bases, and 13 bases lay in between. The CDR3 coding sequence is TGTGCCAGTAGTAGAACAGGGCTGGTTGAGCAGTTCTTC. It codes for CASSRTGLVEQFF.

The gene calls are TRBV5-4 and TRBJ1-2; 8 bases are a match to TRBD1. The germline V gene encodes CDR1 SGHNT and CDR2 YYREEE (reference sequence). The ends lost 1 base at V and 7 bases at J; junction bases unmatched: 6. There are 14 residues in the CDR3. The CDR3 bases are TGTGCCAGCAGCTTGCCGAGGACAGGGATTGGCTACACCTTC. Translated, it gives CASSLPRTGIGYTF.

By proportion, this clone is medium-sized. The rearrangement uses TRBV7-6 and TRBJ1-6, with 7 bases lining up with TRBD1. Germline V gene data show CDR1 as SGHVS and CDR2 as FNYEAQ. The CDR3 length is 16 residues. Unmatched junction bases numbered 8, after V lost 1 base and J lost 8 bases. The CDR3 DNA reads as TGTGCCAGCAGCTTAGTTTCAAGACAGGGCGATTCACCCCTCCACTTT. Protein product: CASSLVSRQGDSPLHF. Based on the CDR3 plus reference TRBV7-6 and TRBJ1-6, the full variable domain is GAGVSQSPRYKVTKRGQDVALRCDPISGHVSLYWYRQALGQGPEFLTYFNYEAQQDKSGLPNDRFSAERPEGSISTLTIQRTEQRDSAMYRCASSLVSRQGDSPLHFGNGTRLTVT.

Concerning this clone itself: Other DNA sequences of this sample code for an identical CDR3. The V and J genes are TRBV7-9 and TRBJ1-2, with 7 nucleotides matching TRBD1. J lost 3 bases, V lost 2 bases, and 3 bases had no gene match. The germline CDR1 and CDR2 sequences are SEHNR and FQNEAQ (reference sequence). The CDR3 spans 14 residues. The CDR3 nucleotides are TGTGCCAGCAGCTTACGAACAGGGGACTATGGCTACACCTTC. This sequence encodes CASSLRTGDYGYTF.

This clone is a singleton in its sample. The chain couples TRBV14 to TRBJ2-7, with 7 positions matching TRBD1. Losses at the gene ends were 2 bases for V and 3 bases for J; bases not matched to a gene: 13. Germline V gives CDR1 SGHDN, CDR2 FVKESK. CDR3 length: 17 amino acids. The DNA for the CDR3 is TGTGCCAGCAGCCAAATAGGGCCGGCGACAGGGCGCTACGAGCAGTACTTC. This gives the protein CASSQIGPATGRYEQYF.

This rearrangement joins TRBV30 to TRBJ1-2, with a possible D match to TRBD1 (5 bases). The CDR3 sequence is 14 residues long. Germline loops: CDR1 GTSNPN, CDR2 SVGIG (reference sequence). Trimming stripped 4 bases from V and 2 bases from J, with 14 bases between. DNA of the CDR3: TGTGCCTGGATGTCTACAGGAATCAACTATGGCTACACCTTC. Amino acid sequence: CAWMSTGINYGYTF.